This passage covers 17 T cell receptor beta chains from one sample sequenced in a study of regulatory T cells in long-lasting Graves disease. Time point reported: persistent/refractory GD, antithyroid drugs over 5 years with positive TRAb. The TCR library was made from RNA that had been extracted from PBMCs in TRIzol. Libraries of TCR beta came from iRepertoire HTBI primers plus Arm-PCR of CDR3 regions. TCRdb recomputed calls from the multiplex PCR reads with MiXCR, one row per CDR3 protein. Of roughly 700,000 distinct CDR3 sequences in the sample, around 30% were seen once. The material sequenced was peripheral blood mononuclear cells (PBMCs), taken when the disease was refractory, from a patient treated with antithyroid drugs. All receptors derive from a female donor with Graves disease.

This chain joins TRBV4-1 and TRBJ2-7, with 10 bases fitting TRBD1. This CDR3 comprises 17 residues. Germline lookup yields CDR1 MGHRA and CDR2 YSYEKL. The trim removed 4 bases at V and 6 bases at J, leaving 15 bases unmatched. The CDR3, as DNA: TGCGCCAGCAGCCGGATCCAAGCCGGGACAGGGGCTAGCGAGCAGTACTTC. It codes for CASSRIQAGTGASEQYF.

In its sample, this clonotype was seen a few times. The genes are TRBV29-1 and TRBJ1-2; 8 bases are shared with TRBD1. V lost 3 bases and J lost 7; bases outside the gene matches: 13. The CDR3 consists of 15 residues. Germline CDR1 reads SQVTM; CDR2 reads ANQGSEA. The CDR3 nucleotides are TGCAGCGTTGACCCTACAGAGACAGGGGCCCTTGGCTACACCTTC. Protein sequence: CSVDPTETGALGYTF.

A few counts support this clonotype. The DNA of the CDR3 is TGTGCCAGCAGTCTCACACGGACACATGGCTACACCTTC. Residues: CASSLTRTHGYTF. The gene calls are TRBV27 and TRBJ1-2; possibly TRBD1 for D (5 bases). Per the germline V gene, CDR1 is MNHEY and CDR2 is SMNVEV (reference sequence). The germline V and J ends were trimmed by 5 bases and 6 bases, with 13 bases remaining between them. The CDR3 runs 13 residues.

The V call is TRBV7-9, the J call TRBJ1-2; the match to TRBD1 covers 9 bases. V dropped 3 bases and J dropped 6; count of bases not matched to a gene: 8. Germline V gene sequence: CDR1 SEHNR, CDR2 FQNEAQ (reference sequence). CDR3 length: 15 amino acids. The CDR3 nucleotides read TGTGCCAGCAGCTTGCTCCTCGGGACAGGGAATGGCTACACCTTC. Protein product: CASSLLLGTGNGYTF.

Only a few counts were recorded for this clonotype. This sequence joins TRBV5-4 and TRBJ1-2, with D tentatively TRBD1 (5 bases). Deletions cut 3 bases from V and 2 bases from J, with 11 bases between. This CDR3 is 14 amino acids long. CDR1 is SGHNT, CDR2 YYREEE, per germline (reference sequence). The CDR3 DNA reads TGTGCCAGCAGCTACAACAGGAGGAACTATGGCTACACCTTC. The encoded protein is CASSYNRRNYGYTF.

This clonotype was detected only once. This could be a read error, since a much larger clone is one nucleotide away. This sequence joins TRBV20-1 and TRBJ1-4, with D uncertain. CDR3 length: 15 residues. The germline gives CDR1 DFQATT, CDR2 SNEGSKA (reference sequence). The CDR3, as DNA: TGCAGTGCTAGAGACCCTTCGTTGGCTAATGAAAGACTGTTTTTT. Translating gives CSARDPSLANERLFF.

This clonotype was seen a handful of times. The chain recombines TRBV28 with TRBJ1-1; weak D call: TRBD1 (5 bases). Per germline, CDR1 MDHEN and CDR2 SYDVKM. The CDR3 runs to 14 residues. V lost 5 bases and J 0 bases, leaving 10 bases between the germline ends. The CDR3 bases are TGTGCCAGCAGTCCCTTGGGACTGAACACTGAAGCTTTCTTT. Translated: CASSPLGLNTEAFF.

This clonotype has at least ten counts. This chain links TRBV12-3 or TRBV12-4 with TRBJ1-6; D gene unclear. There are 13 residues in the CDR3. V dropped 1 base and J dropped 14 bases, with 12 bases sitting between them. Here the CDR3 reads CASSLVEGLTLHF. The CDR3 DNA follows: TGTGCCAGCAGTTTAGTCGAGGGTCTGACCCTCCACTTT.

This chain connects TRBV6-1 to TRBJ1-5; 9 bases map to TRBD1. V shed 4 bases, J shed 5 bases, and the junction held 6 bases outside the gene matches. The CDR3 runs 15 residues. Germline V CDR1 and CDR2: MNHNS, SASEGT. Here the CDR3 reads CASSGGQGWYQPQHF. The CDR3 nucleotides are TGTGCCAGCAGTGGAGGACAGGGGTGGTATCAGCCCCAGCATTTT.

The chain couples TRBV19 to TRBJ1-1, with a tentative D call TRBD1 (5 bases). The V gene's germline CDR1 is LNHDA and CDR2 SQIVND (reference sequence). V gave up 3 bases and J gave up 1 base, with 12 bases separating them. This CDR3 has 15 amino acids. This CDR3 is CASSIFGARNTEAFF. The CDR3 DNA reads TGTGCCAGTAGTATCTTTGGGGCGAGGAACACTGAAGCTTTCTTT. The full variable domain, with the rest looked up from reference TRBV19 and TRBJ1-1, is DGGITQSPKYLFRKEGQNVTLSCEQNLNHDAMYWYRQDPGQGLRLIYYSQIVNDFQKGDIAEGYSVSREKKESFPLTVTSAQKNPTAFYLCASSIFGARNTEAFFGQGTRLTVV.

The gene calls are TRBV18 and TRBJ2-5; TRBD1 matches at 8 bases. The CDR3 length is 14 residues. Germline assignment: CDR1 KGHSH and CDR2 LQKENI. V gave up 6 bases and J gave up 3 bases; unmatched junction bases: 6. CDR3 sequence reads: CASSHRGLKETQYF. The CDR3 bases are TGTGCCAGCTCCCACAGGGGGTTGAAAGAGACCCAGTACTTC.

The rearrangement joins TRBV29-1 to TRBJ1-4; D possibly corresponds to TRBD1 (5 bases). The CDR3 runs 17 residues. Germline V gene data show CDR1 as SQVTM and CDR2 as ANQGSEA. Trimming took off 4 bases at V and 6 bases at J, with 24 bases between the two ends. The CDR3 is CSVGERGRLGSHEKLFF. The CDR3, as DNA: TGCAGCGTTGGTGAGAGGGGAAGATTAGGTTCACATGAAAAACTGTTTTTT. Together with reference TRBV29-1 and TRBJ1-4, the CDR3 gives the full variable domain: SAVISQKPSRDICQRGTSLTIQCQVDSQVTMMFWYRQQPGQSLTLIATANQGSEATYESGFVIDKFPISRPNLTFSTLTVSNMSPEDSSIYLCSVGERGRLGSHEKLFFGSGTQLSVL.

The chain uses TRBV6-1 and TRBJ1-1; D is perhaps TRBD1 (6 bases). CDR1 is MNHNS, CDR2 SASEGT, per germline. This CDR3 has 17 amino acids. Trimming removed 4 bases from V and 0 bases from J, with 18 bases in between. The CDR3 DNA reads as TGTGCCAGCAGTGGGAGCACAGGGTTGTGGGTGAACACTGAAGCTTTCTTT. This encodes CASSGSTGLWVNTEAFF.

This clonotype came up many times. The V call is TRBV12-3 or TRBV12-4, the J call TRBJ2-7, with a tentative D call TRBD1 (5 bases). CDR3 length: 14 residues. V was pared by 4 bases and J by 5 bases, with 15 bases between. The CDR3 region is CASSSGPQAHEQYF. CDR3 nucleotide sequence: TGTGCCAGCAGTTCCGGGCCACAGGCCCACGAGCAGTACTTC.

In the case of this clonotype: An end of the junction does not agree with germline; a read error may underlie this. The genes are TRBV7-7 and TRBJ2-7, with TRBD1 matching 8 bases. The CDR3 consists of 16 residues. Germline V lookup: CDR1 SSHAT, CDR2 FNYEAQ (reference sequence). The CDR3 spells CASSLRRQGLFYEQYF. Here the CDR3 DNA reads TGTGCTAGCAGCTTAAGAAGACAGGGGCTTTTCTACGAGCAGTACTTC.

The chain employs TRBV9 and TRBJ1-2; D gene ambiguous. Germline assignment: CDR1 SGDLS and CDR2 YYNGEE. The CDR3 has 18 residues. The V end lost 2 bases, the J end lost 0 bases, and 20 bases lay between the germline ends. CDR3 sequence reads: CASSVDSGGSLANYGYTF. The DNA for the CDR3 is TGTGCCAGCAGCGTTGACTCTGGAGGCAGCTTAGCTAACTATGGCTACACCTTC.

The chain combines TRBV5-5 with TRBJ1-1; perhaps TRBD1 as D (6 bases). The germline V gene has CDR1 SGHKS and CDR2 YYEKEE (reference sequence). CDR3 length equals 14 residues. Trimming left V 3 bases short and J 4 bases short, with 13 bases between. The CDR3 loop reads CASSSTGYSTEAFF. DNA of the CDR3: TGTGCCAGCAGCTCAACAGGGTACAGCACTGAAGCTTTCTTT.